Below are 4 T cell receptor beta chains sequenced from a single sample in a study of T cell changes during pregnancy in multiple sclerosis. The protocol was immunoSEQ multiplex PCR, while the TCRdb copy is restricted to in-frame clones and leaves out a portion. The data show about 40,000 clones, about 88% seen once. Sequencing used CD8+ T cells from peripheral blood mononuclear cells, obtained in the first trimester of pregnancy. The receptors were gathered from a female donor with multiple sclerosis, enrolled in a pregnancy study.

The chain employs TRBV9 and TRBJ2-3; TRBD2 agrees at 15 bases. The CDR3 is 20 residues long. From germline, CDR1 is SGDLS and CDR2 YYNGEE. Germline trimming cut 0 bases from V and 4 bases from J; bases unmatched to any gene: 12. DNA of the CDR3: TGTGCCAGCAGCGTAGCTGCCTGGACTAGCGGGGGGGCTAGGGCAGATACGCAGTATTTT. Its protein product is CASSVAAWTSGGARADTQYF.

The V gene is TRBV13, the J gene TRBJ2-5; 7 bases fit TRBD1. The J segment lost 2 bases and the V segment lost 4 bases, leaving 4 bases of the junction unmatched. This CDR3 is built from 14 residues. In germline, CDR1 is PRHDT, CDR2 FYEKMQ (reference sequence). In nucleotides, the CDR3 is TGTGCCAGCAGCTCGAAGGACAGGCAAGAGACCCAGTACTTC. It translates to CASSSKDRQETQYF.

The V and J genes are TRBV27 and TRBJ1-2; D ambiguous. CDR3 length: 13 residues. With 3 bases removed from V and 3 bases from J, the gap between germline ends came to 8 bases. Germline V lookup: CDR1 MNHEY, CDR2 SMNVEV (reference sequence). This chain's CDR3 is CASSLQADYGYTF. The CDR3, as DNA: TGTGCCAGCAGTTTGCAGGCAGACTATGGCTACACCTTC.

V usage is TRBV7-3 and J usage is TRBJ1-1; D possibly corresponds to TRBD1 (5 bases). This CDR3 spans 15 amino acids. Germline V gene data show CDR1 as SGHTA and CDR2 as FQGTGA. V lost 4 bases, J lost 4 bases, and 16 bases lay in between. CDR3 bases: TGTGCCAGCAGCTCACACCCAGGGTCGGGCACTGAAGCTTTCTTT. It codes for CASSSHPGSGTEAFF.